Below are 17 T cell receptor beta chains sequenced from a single sample in a study of shared clonotypes between healthy human individuals. Measured with immunoSEQ multiplex PCR; TCRdb has only the in-frame clones, and not every one. The table records 1.4 million or so clones, approximately 98.5% of them present only once. Sequenced material: naive CD4+ T cells sorted from blood. Subset noted: CD45RA+ positively selected. These receptors originate from a man younger than 40 in good health.

In nucleotides, the CDR3 is TGCGCCAGCAGCTGGACAGGAACAGATAATGAAAAACTGTTTTTT. This codes for CASSWTGTDNEKLFF. J is TRBJ1-4 and V is TRBV5-1, with 7 bases identical to TRBD1. There are 15 residues in the CDR3. Germline assignment: CDR1 SGHRS and CDR2 YFSETQ. The ends lost 3 bases at V and 4 bases at J; junction bases unmatched: 6.

This chain uses TRBV19 with TRBJ1-2; 8 bases are a match to TRBD1. The CDR3 has 13 amino acids. The V gene end was trimmed by 6 bases and the J gene end by 4 bases; junction bases not matched to a gene: 4. Germline CDR1 and CDR2: LNHDA and SQIVND (reference sequence). Here the CDR3 DNA reads TGTGCCAGTAGCCCTGGACAGGGCTATGGCTACACCTTC. This codes for CASSPGQGYGYTF.

The chain couples TRBV5-1 to TRBJ2-1; maybe TRBD2 (6 bases). There are 16 residues in the CDR3. Trimming took off 0 bases at V and 8 bases at J, with 18 bases between the two ends. Germline V gene sequence: CDR1 SGHRS, CDR2 YFSETQ. The CDR3 spells CASSLVGGSFSDEQFF. As DNA, the CDR3 is TGCGCCAGCAGCTTGGTGGGAGGAAGTTTTTCGGATGAGCAGTTCTTC.

The V and J genes are TRBV27 and TRBJ2-3; D perhaps matches TRBD1 (6 bases). This CDR3 has 15 residues. V shed 6 bases and J shed 2 bases, with 15 bases lying between them. Germline V gene sequence: CDR1 MNHEY, CDR2 SMNVEV (reference sequence). Here the CDR3 reads CASRPKTGFTDTQYF. For the CDR3, the DNA is TGTGCCAGCAGACCAAAGACAGGATTCACAGATACGCAGTATTTT.

The V and J genes are TRBV11-1 and TRBJ2-2; no clear D gene. Per germline, CDR1 SGHAT and CDR2 FQDESV (reference sequence). This CDR3 region has 15 residues. V gave up 3 bases and J gave up 3 bases, with 11 bases separating them. The CDR3 DNA sequence: TGTGCCAGCAGCTTTAGACGTCCACACACCGGGGAGCTGTTTTTT. Amino acids: CASSFRRPHTGELFF.

V is TRBV7-6 and J is TRBJ2-1; D is ambiguous. V lost 4 bases and J 6 bases, leaving 16 bases between the germline ends. Germline V gene data show CDR1 as SGHVS and CDR2 as FNYEAQ. The length of the CDR3 is 15 residues. The CDR3 DNA reads as TGTGCCAGCAGCTATGAAGGGTCGGGTTCCAATGAGCAGTTCTTC. Translated: CASSYEGSGSNEQFF.

J is TRBJ1-2 and V is TRBV5-4; D is unclear. CDR1 SGHNT and CDR2 YYREEE come from the germline V gene (reference sequence). CDR3 length equals 13 residues. V gave up 0 bases and J gave up 8 bases, with 11 bases separating them. The CDR3 region is CASSLEPLGGYTF. The CDR3, as DNA: TGTGCCAGCAGCTTGGAACCTCTTGGCGGCTACACCTTC.

Turning to this clone: The sample holds other DNA sequences that translate to the same CDR3. The chain carries TRBV5-1 and TRBJ2-3; D gene unclear. The CDR3 is 14 amino acids. V was cut by 1 base and J by 0 bases, with 6 bases left in between. Germline lookup yields CDR1 SGHRS and CDR2 YFSETQ. The CDR3 sequence: CASSLLVSTDTQYF. CDR3 bases: TGCGCCAGCAGCTTGTTGGTTAGCACAGATACGCAGTATTTT.

For this clone: Other DNA sequences within the sample encode an identical CDR3. The gene calls are TRBV29-1 and TRBJ2-5; 8 bases are shared with TRBD1. Germline V gene lookup returns CDR1 SQVTM and CDR2 ANQGSEA. J was trimmed by 3 bases and V by 4 bases; bases with no gene match: 1. The CDR3 loop spans 12 amino acids. DNA for the CDR3: TGCAGCGTTGGGACAGGGAAAGAGACCCAGTACTTC. Translating gives CSVGTGKETQYF.

The V gene is TRBV5-1, the J gene TRBJ2-5, with TRBD1 as a possible D gene (6 bases). This CDR3 spans 16 amino acids. V was clipped by 1 base and J by 2 bases, with 15 bases between them. The germline CDR1 and CDR2 sequences are SGHRS and YFSETQ. CDR3 DNA sequence: TGCGCCAGCAGCTTGTTACTCGACAGGTTTCAAGAGACCCAGTACTTC. Residues: CASSLLLDRFQETQYF.

The chain employs TRBV14 and TRBJ1-2; D is undetermined. Trimming pared 0 bases from V and 4 bases from J, leaving 18 bases between. The length of the CDR3 is 17 residues. Per germline, CDR1 SGHDN and CDR2 FVKESK. CDR3 nucleotide sequence: TGTGCCAGCAGCCAAGAGGGAAGGACTCCAGGCGTCTATGGCTACACCTTC. Translated, it gives CASSQEGRTPGVYGYTF.

The chain joins TRBV6-4 to TRBJ2-1; weak D call: TRBD1 (5 bases). The CDR3 is made up of 14 amino acids. The germline V and J ends were trimmed by 1 base and 8 bases, with 12 bases remaining between them. Looked up from germline, CDR1 is MRHNA and CDR2 is SNTAGT. The CDR3 DNA is TGTGCCAGCAGTGACTTTGGCCAGGGCGATGAGCAGTTCTTC. Amino acids: CASSDFGQGDEQFF.

This clone was detected only once. The chain joins TRBV10-2 to TRBJ2-1; 13 bases align to TRBD2. The CDR3 consists of 19 residues. From germline, CDR1 is WSHSY and CDR2 SAAADI. Losses at the gene ends were 8 bases for V and 0 bases for J; bases not matched to a gene: 13. Here the CDR3 reads CASLKGRTSGGSSYNEQFF. The CDR3 DNA is TGCGCCAGCCTCAAGGGGCGGACTAGCGGGGGCAGCTCCTACAATGAGCAGTTCTTC.

The chain uses TRBV5-4 and TRBJ2-2; maybe TRBD1 (6 bases). The CDR3 totals 13 residues. The V end lost 4 bases, the J end lost 7 bases, and 11 bases lay between the germline ends. CDR1 and CDR2 (germline): SGHNT, YYREEE (reference sequence). The CDR3 spells CASSRGQSGELFF. The CDR3 nucleotides read TGTGCCAGCAGCAGAGGACAGAGCGGGGAGCTGTTTTTT.

The rearrangement uses TRBV2 and TRBJ2-5; TRBD1 aligns across 7 bases. CDR3 length: 14 residues. With V trimmed by 10 bases and J by 2 bases, 10 bases remained unmatched. The germline V gene encodes CDR1 SNHLY and CDR2 FYNNEI. DNA of the CDR3: TGTGCCACCCGGGACAGAGCGAATCAAGAGACCCAGTACTTC. Translation: CATRDRANQETQYF. The full variable domain, in which reference TRBV2 and TRBJ2-5 provide the parts outside the CDR3, is EPEVTQTPSHQVTQMGQEVILRCVPISNHLYFYWYRQILGQKVEFLVSFYNNEISEKSEIFDDQFSVERPDGSNFTLKIRSTKLEDSAMYFCATRDRANQETQYFGPGTRLLVL.

Here the CDR3 reads CASSPPRAGSTDTQYF. The CDR3, as DNA: TGTGCCAGCAGCCCCCCACGAGCGGGGAGCACAGATACGCAGTATTTT. The chain combines TRBV5-5 with TRBJ2-3; TRBD2 aligns across 7 bases. Per the germline V gene, CDR1 is SGHKS and CDR2 is YYEKEE (reference sequence). V shed 4 bases, J shed 0 bases, and the junction held 8 bases outside the gene matches. The CDR3 covers 16 residues.

V gene TRBV7-9 combines with J gene TRBJ2-5; D not resolved. The CDR3 consists of 11 residues. Germline CDR1 and CDR2: SEHNR and FQNEAQ (reference sequence). V shed 3 bases and J shed 4 bases, with 3 bases lying between them. The CDR3 nucleotides read TGTGCCAGCAGCTTTGCAGAGACCCAGTACTTC. The encoded protein is CASSFAETQYF.